This T cell receptor (beta chain) was recovered during a study of T-cell memory formation after mild COVID-19. V gave up 6 bases and J gave up 2 bases, with 11 bases separating them. There are 13 residues in the CDR3. Germline CDR1 is DFQATT and CDR2 is SNEGSKA (reference sequence). MiXCR, applied by TCRdb to the 5' RACE reads, yields one record per CDR3 protein. Here the sample spans hundreds of thousands of distinct CDR3 sequences, roughly a fifth being singletons. This clonotype was counted a few times. This chain connects TRBV20-1 to TRBJ2-1; D could derive from TRBD1 or TRBD2 (5 bases each). The sequencing input was PBMCs or a T cell subset sorted from them (not recorded which). The source of this sequence is a man aged 18 to 29 who had mild COVID-19 (a few samples of this study predate the infection). Cell type and time point are not known. The DNA for the CDR3 is TGCAGTGCAAGGGGAGCCACCTACAATGAGCAGTTCTTC. Encoded protein: CSARGATYNEQFF.